These T cell receptor beta chains were read from a single sample in a study of beta chain features in type 1 diabetes. TCRdb's table, derived via immunoSEQ multiplex PCR, lists solely in-frame clones and lacks some. This sample carries approximately 150,000 clones, roughly 9.3% of them seen once, and the ten largest clones take approximately 0.69%. The material sequenced was central memory CD4+ T cells from blood. The receptors here all came from a woman aged 40 to 50 in good health. CDR3s include the opening cysteine and the closing phenylalanine or tryptophan. Each record gives: CDR3 DNA, CDR3 protein, J gene, V gene, D gene, clone size. The D gene is left open where the match is weak. Clone sizes are given selectively: once, few, many, or a class where the clone is expanded.

TGCGCCAGCAGCCAGAGCACAGATACGCAGTATTTT,CASSQSTDTQYF,TRBJ2-3,TRBV5-1,-,-
TGTGCCACTACCGGGACAGGCTCCGAAAAACTGTTTTTT,CATTGTGSEKLFF,TRBJ1-4,TRBV19,TRBD1,-
TGTGCCAGCAGCTTAGGGGCAGGGAAAGAGACCCAGTACTTC,CASSLGAGKETQYF,TRBJ2-5,TRBV7-8,-,-
TGTGCCAGCAGCTTAATCGACGAGCAGTACTTC,CASSLIDEQYF,TRBJ2-7,TRBV11-2,-,few
TGTGCCAGCACCAAAGGGGGCTCTGGAAACACCATATATTTT,CASTKGGSGNTIYF,TRBJ1-3,TRBV2,-,-
TGCGCCAGCAGCCAAGACTCGATGAGGACGGGAGAAAAACTGTTTTTT,CASSQDSMRTGEKLFF,TRBJ1-4,TRBV4-3,-,-
TGTGCCAGCAGCCCAGGGAACAGTGGCAATCAGCCCCAGCATTTT,CASSPGNSGNQPQHF,TRBJ1-5,TRBV7-2,-,-
TGTGCCAGCAGCGTAGTGCCGGGGGGGATTCAAGAGACCCAGTACTTC,CASSVVPGGIQETQYF,TRBJ2-5,TRBV9,TRBD2,-
TGCAGCGTCATCGGGGGGAGCTATGGCTACACCTTC,CSVIGGSYGYTF,TRBJ1-2,TRBV29-1,-,-
TGTGCCAGCAGCCAAGAAGGCAGGGGTCGGCCATGGACCCAGTACTTC,CASSQEGRGRPWTQYF,TRBJ2-5,TRBV14,-,few
TGCGCCAGCAGCATAGAGCCCAGGGGATACGAGCAGTACTTC,CASSIEPRGYEQYF,TRBJ2-7,TRBV5-1,-,few
TGTGCCAGTGCTGAGGGGGCGAGATCACCCCTCCACTTT,CASAEGARSPLHF,TRBJ1-6,TRBV19,TRBD1,few
TGTGCCAGCGTTAGCGCCGGGGGGGGAGATACGCAGTATTTT,CASVSAGGGDTQYF,TRBJ2-3,TRBV6-6,TRBD2,few
TGCGCCAGCAGCTCGGGACAGGGTCCCTACAATGAGCAGTTCTTC,CASSSGQGPYNEQFF,TRBJ2-1,TRBV5-1,TRBD1,-
TGCGCCAGCAGTGACGGACTAGCGGGGGGAGGAAATGAGCAGTTCTTC,CASSDGLAGGGNEQFF,TRBJ2-1,TRBV10-2,TRBD2,few
TGTGCCAGCTCACCTTCCTCCGGGACAGGGTCGGGGAACATTCAGTACTTC,CASSPSSGTGSGNIQYF,TRBJ2-4,TRBV18,TRBD1,few
TGCGCCAGCAGTGATTGGGGGGGGCCGGATAATGAGCAGTTCTTC,CASSDWGGPDNEQFF,TRBJ2-1,TRBV10-2,-,-
TGTGCCAGCAGCCAGACTAGCGGGGGGGGTGGCACAGATACGCAGTATTTT,CASSQTSGGGGTDTQYF,TRBJ2-3,TRBV7-9,TRBD2,-
TGTGCCAGCAGCTTCGATAGCGGGGGAACCTACGAGCAGTACTTC,CASSFDSGGTYEQYF,TRBJ2-7,TRBV11-3,TRBD2,-
TGTGCCAGCAGTGATCCTGGGACAGGTGGGGGTGTTCCCTACGAGCAGTACTTC,CASSDPGTGGGVPYEQYF,TRBJ2-7,TRBV25-1,TRBD1,-
TGTGCCAGCAGCCCACCCGGGAGTTGGACTGAAGCTTTCTTT,CASSPPGSWTEAFF,TRBJ1-1,TRBV5-6,-,few
TGCGCCAGCAGCCACTCAAGGACAGGGAGGGACGAGCAGTACTTC,CASSHSRTGRDEQYF,TRBJ2-7,TRBV4-1,-,-
TGTGCCAGCAGCGGGGGACAGCGAAACACCGGGGAGCTGTTTTTT,CASSGGQRNTGELFF,TRBJ2-2,TRBV11-2,TRBD1,few
TGTGCCAGCAGCATTGACAGGCAAGAGACCCAGTACTTC,CASSIDRQETQYF,TRBJ2-5,TRBV4-2,-,-
TGTGCCAGCAGCCCCAGACTAGCGTGGCACCAAGAGACCCAGTACTTC,CASSPRLAWHQETQYF,TRBJ2-5,TRBV14,TRBD2,many
TGTGCCAGCAGCGGGACAGGGAACACCGGGGAGCTGTTTTTT,CASSGTGNTGELFF,TRBJ2-2,TRBV2,TRBD1,few
TGTGCCAGCAGCAGAGTTGATCAGGGAGAGACCCAGTACTTC,CASSRVDQGETQYF,TRBJ2-5,TRBV7-9,-,few